Shown below are 16 T cell receptor beta chains from a single sample sequenced in a study of beta chain features in type 1 diabetes. Expressed TCRB transcripts were sequenced because the entire RNA isolate underwent reverse transcription. The table came from immunoSEQ multiplex PCR; TCRdb's copy has only in-frame clones and leaves some out. This sample has 400,000 to 450,000 clones, with over 11% found just once. Material: naive CD4+ T cells from blood. Receptors were obtained from a man aged 30 to 39 in good health.

The gene calls are TRBV2 and TRBJ1-6, with no clear D. V lost 1 base and J lost 14, with 12 bases in between. CDR1 SNHLY and CDR2 FYNNEI come from the germline V gene. CDR3 length: 13 amino acids. The CDR3 DNA sequence: TGTGCCAGCAGTGAAGAGGTCCGAGCAACCCTCCACTTT. It specifies CASSEEVRATLHF. The full variable domain, rest sourced from reference TRBV2 and TRBJ1-6, is EPEVTQTPSHQVTQMGQEVILRCVPISNHLYFYWYRQILGQKVEFLVSFYNNEISEKSEIFDDQFSVERPDGSNFTLKIRSTKLEDSAMYFCASSEEVRATLHFGNGTRLTVT.

V usage is TRBV6-1 and J usage is TRBJ2-7; D not certain. The CDR3 is 16 residues long. Trimming took off 4 bases at V and 4 bases at J, with 20 bases between the two ends. CDR1 is MNHNS and CDR2 is SASEGT in the germline V gene. CDR3 loop: CASSGTYRATAYEQYV. The CDR3 nucleotides read TGTGCCAGCAGTGGAACTTACCGGGCAACCGCTTACGAGCAGTACGTC.

This CDR3 reads CASSPGQGALNQPQHF. The CDR3 nucleotides read TGTGCCAGCTCACCGGGACAGGGGGCTCTCAATCAGCCCCAGCATTTT. The chain uses TRBV18 and TRBJ1-5; 12 bases agree with TRBD1. Germline V gene lookup returns CDR1 KGHSH and CDR2 LQKENI. This CDR3 is built from 16 residues. V lost 3 bases to trimming and J lost 3 bases; unmatched junction nucleotides: 3.

There are a few counts of this clone. The chain has TRBV27 and TRBJ2-4, with 8 bases lining up with TRBD1. Looked up from germline, CDR1 is MNHEY and CDR2 is SMNVEV (reference sequence). V gave up 5 bases and J gave up 2 bases; unmatched junction bases: 11. CDR3 length: 17 amino acids. The CDR3 here is CASSLIGQGPSKNIQYF. CDR3 DNA: TGTGCCAGCAGTCTAATCGGACAGGGTCCTTCCAAAAACATTCAGTACTTC.

The gene calls are TRBV7-9 and TRBJ2-5, with D perhaps matching TRBD1 (6 bases). The germline V and J ends were trimmed by 1 base and 2 bases, with 11 bases remaining between them. This CDR3 spans 15 amino acids. The germline gives CDR1 SEHNR, CDR2 FQNEAQ (reference sequence). The CDR3: CASSLVQGRQETQYF. CDR3 bases: TGTGCCAGCAGCTTAGTCCAGGGGCGACAAGAGACCCAGTACTTC.

In its sample, this clone was seen a few times. J is TRBJ1-2 and V is TRBV7-9; D is ambiguous. Deletions cut 6 bases from V and 4 bases from J, with 12 bases between. Germline CDR1 SEHNR, CDR2 FQNEAQ (reference sequence). The CDR3 is 13 residues long. The CDR3: CASSLEGTYGYTF. The CDR3 nucleotides are TGTGCCAGCAGTCTCGAGGGAACCTATGGCTACACCTTC.

Turning to this clone: A much bigger clone sits one base away, suggesting this may be a read error. Different DNA sequences within this sample yield the same CDR3. This chain uses TRBV7-9 with TRBJ2-3; D not resolved. The CDR3 is 13 residues long. Germline loops: CDR1 SEHNR, CDR2 FQNEAQ (reference sequence). V was cut by 2 bases and J by 1 base, with 4 bases left in between. Here the CDR3 DNA reads TGTGCCAGCAGCTTATCGGGCACAGATACGCAGTATTTT. Translated: CASSLSGTDTQYF.

The V call is TRBV6-6, the J call TRBJ2-3, with a tentative D call TRBD1 (5 bases). In germline, CDR1 is MNHNY, CDR2 SVGAGI (reference sequence). The CDR3 covers 16 residues. The V end lost 1 base, the J end lost 3 bases, and 14 bases lay between the germline ends. CDR3 region: CASSYYRAGATDTQYF. CDR3 in DNA: TGTGCCAGCAGTTACTACCGAGCTGGGGCGACAGATACGCAGTATTTT.

The J gene is TRBJ2-2, the V gene TRBV29-1, with no clear D. Germline V lookup: CDR1 SQVTM, CDR2 ANQGSEA. The CDR3 loop spans 13 amino acids. V lost 0 bases, J lost 8 bases, and 10 bases lay in between. The CDR3 protein is CSVEEAGEGELFF. The CDR3 coding sequence is TGCAGCGTTGAAGAGGCAGGAGAGGGGGAGCTGTTTTTT.

The V call is TRBV18, the J call TRBJ2-2; 7 bases match TRBD2. Germline lookup yields CDR1 KGHSH and CDR2 LQKENI. CDR3 length equals 17 residues. J gave up 1 base and V 1 base, and 6 bases lay outside the gene matches. CDR3 amino acids: CASSPRSSGVNTGELFF. In DNA form, the CDR3 reads TGTGCCAGCTCACCACGGTCTAGCGGAGTGAACACCGGGGAGCTGTTTTTT.

This clone was observed a few times. The rearrangement links TRBV11-2 to TRBJ2-2; TRBD1 agrees at 7 bases. Germline assignment: CDR1 SGHAT and CDR2 FQNNGV. CDR3 length: 15 amino acids. Trimming at V came to 2 bases and at J to 4 bases, leaving 4 bases not matched to a gene. CDR3 region: CASSLTGDPTGELFF. Here the CDR3 DNA reads TGTGCCAGCAGCTTAACAGGGGATCCCACCGGGGAGCTGTTTTTT.

This chain uses TRBV9 with TRBJ2-3; D call uncertain. The V gene's germline CDR1 is SGDLS and CDR2 YYNGEE. Trimming removed 9 bases at V and 2 bases at J, with 13 bases between. This CDR3 region has 13 residues. This CDR3 is CATARWDTDTQYF. In DNA, the CDR3 is TGTGCCACGGCCAGGTGGGACACAGATACGCAGTATTTT.

The sample holds a few counts of this clone. The chain recombines TRBV9 with TRBJ2-2; maybe TRBD2 (5 bases). The CDR3 covers 14 residues. Trimming pared 4 bases from V and 12 bases from J, leaving 19 bases between. Germline CDR1 is SGDLS and CDR2 is YYNGEE. In DNA, the CDR3 is TGTGCCAGCAGCCCCAGACTTGGGGTAGCGCAGCTGTTTTTT. Translating it yields CASSPRLGVAQLFF.

V and J are TRBV25-1 and TRBJ1-1; weak D call: TRBD1 (6 bases). V lost 0 bases, J lost 7 bases, and 15 bases lay in between. The CDR3 is 15 amino acids. Germline assignment: CDR1 MGHDK and CDR2 SYGVNS. The CDR3 coding sequence is TGTGCCAGCAGTGAATATACCCGGACAGAACGTGAAGCTTTCTTT. Translating it yields CASSEYTRTEREAFF.

In its sample, this clone was seen a few times. The DNA for the CDR3 is TGTGCCAGTGCTCGCCGGGACACAATAAATCAGCCCCAGCATTTT. Translation: CASARRDTINQPQHF. This chain uses TRBV2 with TRBJ1-5; D is perhaps TRBD1 (6 bases). Germline V gene sequence: CDR1 SNHLY, CDR2 FYNNEI. CDR3 size: 15 residues. V was trimmed by 9 bases and J by 4 bases, leaving 19 bases between them.

This clone was counted many times. DNA of the CDR3: TGTGCCAGCAGCTTCGGCCGATACAATGAGCAGTTCTTC. It yields the protein CASSFGRYNEQFF. The chain uses TRBV7-2 and TRBJ2-1; D gene uncertain. The V end was cut by 3 bases, the J end by 4 bases, with 7 bases between. Germline V gives CDR1 SGHTA, CDR2 FQGNSA. The CDR3 loop spans 13 amino acids.